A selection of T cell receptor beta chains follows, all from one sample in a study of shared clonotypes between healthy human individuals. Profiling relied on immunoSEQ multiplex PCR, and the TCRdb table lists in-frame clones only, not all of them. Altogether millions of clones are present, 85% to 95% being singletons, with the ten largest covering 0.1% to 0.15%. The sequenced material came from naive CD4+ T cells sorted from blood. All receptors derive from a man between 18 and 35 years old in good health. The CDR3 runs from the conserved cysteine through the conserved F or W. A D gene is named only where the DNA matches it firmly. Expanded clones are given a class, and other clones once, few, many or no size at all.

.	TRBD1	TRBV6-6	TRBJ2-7	TGTGCCAGCAGTTATACCCGGACAGGGAAAACCTACGAGCAGTACTTC	CASSYTRTGKTYEQYF
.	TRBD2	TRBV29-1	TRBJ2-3	TGCAGCGTTGCCCTCACTAGCGGGTTGACAGATACGCAGTATTTT	CSVALTSGLTDTQYF
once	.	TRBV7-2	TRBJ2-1	TGTGCCAGCAGCTTAGTGGGCGGTCTAAGCTCCTACAATGAGCAGTTCTTC	CASSLVGGLSSYNEQFF
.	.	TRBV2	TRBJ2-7	TGTGCCGGCATAGACAGAGCCTCCTACGAGCAGTACTTC	CAGIDRASYEQYF
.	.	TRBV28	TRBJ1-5	TGTGCCAGCAGTTTAGGCGGGGGGATCTCTAGCAATCAGCCCCAGCATTTT	CASSLGGGISSNQPQHF
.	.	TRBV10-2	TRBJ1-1	TGCGCCAGCAGTGAGTCGGGGGGACAAGTTTTCTTT	CASSESGGQVFF
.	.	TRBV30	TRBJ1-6	TGTGCCTGGAGTGGCCAGGGCGGTTCACCCCTCCACTTT	CAWSGQGGSPLHF
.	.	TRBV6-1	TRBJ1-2	TGTGCCAGCAGCGCCCTAGCTAACTATGGCTACACCTTC	CASSALANYGYTF
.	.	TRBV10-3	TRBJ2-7	TGTGCCATCAGTGCAGGGGGGGCCTACGAGCAGTACTTC	CAISAGGAYEQYF
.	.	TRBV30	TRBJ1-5	TGTGCCTGGAGATCAACCGGGACACCGGAAGGGCCCCAGCATTTT	CAWRSTGTPEGPQHF
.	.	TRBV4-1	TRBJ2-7	TGCGCCAGCAGCCAAGAGCGGAGGGAGCAGTACTTC	CASSQERREQYF
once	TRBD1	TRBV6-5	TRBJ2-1	TGTGCCAGCAGTTACTCGTGGGACAGGGATACCAATGAGCAGTTCTTC	CASSYSWDRDTNEQFF
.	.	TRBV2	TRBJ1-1	TGTGCCAGCAGTGCTCCGCTTAACACTGAAGCTTTCTTT	CASSAPLNTEAFF
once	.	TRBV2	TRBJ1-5	TGTGCCAGCACTAGACAGGAGTCGGGGAATCAGCCCCAGCATTTT	CASTRQESGNQPQHF
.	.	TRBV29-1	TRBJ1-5	TGCAGCGTTGAGCCGGGGGGAAATCAGCCCCAGCATTTT	CSVEPGGNQPQHF
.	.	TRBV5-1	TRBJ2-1	TGCGCCAGCAGCTTGGCCGTCGGGGGCCCATCCAGGGAGCAGTTCTTC	CASSLAVGGPSREQFF
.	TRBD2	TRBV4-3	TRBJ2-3	TGCGCCAGCAGCCAGCGGACTAGCGGAACTAGCACAGATACGCAGTATTTT	CASSQRTSGTSTDTQYF
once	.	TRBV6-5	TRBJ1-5	TGTGCCAGCAGTCGGGACACTCGCAATCAGCCCCAGCATTTT	CASSRDTRNQPQHF
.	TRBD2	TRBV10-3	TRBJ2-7	TGTGCCATCAGGTCCACTAGCGGGACAGTCTACGAGCAGTACTTC	CAIRSTSGTVYEQYF
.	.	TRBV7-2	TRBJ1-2	TGTGCCAGCAGCTTCTCCGGGGCCCCGGGGGACGGCTACACCTTC	CASSFSGAPGDGYTF
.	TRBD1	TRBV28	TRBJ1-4	TGTGCCAGCAGTTTCCCCCGGGACAGGGGGCAAGAAAAACTGTTTTTT	CASSFPRDRGQEKLFF
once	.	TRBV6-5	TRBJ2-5	TGTGCCAGCAGTTACTCGAGAGAACAAGAGACCCAGTACTTC	CASSYSREQETQYF
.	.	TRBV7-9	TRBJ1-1	TGTGCCAGCAGCCCGGAATCCTCGATAACTGAAGCTTTCTTT	CASSPESSITEAFF
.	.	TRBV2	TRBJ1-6	TGTGCCAGCAGTAATGAGGAGAGTTCACCCCTCCACTTT	CASSNEESSPLHF